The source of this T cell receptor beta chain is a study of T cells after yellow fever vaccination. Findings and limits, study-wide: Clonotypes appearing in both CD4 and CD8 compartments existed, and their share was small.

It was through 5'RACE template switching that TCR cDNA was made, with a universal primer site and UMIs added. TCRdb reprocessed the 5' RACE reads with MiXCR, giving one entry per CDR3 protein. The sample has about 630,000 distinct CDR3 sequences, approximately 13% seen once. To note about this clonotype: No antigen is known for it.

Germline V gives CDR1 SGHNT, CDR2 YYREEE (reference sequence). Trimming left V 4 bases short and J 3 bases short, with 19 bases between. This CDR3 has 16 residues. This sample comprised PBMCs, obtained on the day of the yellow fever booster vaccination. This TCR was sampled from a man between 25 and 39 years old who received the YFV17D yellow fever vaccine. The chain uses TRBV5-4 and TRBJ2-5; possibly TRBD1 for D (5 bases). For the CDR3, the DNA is TGTGCCAGCAGCCTACCCACCTCAGGGAAGGAAGAGACCCAGTACTTC. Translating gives CASSLPTSGKEETQYF.